This TCR beta chain was documented in a study of T-cell memory formation after mild COVID-19. The overall study: TCR clusters mostly belonged to single donors. Overall study findings and caveats: Clones that contracted from day 15 to 85 had balanced CD4/CD8; later expanders were CD4+ biased. CD8+ contracting clones occupied EMRA, while CD4+ ones occupied mainly CM and EM.

A note on this clonotype: As yet, its antigen is unknown.

The authors produced TCR alpha and TCR beta cDNA libraries with sample barcodes and UMIs by 5'RACE using constant-segment primers. A single record per CDR3 protein comes from TCRdb applying MiXCR to the 5' RACE reads. This sample has 470,000 or so distinct CDR3 sequences, with roughly 18% found just once. There are 15 residues in the CDR3. Per germline, CDR1 MNHNS and CDR2 SASEGT. The germline V and J ends were trimmed by 6 bases and 3 bases, with 17 bases remaining between them. The receptor's source is an adult woman who had mild COVID-19 (a few samples of this study predate the infection). Cell type and time point are not known. The rearrangement uses TRBV6-1 and TRBJ1-1, with unresolved D. Sample: PBMCs or a T cell subset sorted from them (not recorded which). CDR3 region: CASRVSLFPDTEAFF. Written as DNA, the CDR3 is TGTGCCAGCAGGGTCAGCCTTTTCCCCGACACTGAAGCTTTCTTT.